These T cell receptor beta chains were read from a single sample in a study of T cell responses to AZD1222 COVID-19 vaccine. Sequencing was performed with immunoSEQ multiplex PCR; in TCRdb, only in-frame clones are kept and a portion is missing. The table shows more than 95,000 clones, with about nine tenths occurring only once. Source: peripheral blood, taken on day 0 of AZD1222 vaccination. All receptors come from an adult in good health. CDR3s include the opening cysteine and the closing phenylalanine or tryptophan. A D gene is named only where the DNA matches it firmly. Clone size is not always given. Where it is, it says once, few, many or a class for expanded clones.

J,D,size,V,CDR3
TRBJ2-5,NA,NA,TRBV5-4,CASSATEGETQYF
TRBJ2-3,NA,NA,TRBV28,CASSLLLGLSTDTQYF
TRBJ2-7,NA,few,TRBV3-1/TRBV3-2,CASLDSYSYEQYF
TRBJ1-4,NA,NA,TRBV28,CASSRDRSEVGTNEKLFF
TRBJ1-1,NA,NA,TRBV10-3,CAIREVGGVAEAFF
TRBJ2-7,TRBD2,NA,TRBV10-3,CAIRASTGLAGSSYEQYF
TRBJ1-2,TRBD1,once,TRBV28,CASSLSRGWDGYTF
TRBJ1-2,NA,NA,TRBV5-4,CASSRIGESRVYGYTF
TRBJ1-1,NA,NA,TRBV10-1,CASSGQLNTEAFF
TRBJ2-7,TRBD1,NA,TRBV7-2,CASSTGTVTYEQYF
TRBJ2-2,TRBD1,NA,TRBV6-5,CASSSGDRGAGELFF
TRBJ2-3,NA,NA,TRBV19,CASSIKIGTPSPTQYF
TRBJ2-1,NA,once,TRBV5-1,CASSFGGSYNEQFF
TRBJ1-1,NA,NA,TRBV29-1,CSVEGGGSLAAFF
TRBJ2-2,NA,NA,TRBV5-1,CASSLASGETGELFF
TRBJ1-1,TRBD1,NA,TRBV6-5,CASRRDRVMSEAFF
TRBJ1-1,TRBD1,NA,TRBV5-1,CASSLSTPGQGNTEAFF
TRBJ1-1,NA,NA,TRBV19,CASSLNPAWGDTEAFF
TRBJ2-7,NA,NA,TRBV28,CASSPPTVDEQYF
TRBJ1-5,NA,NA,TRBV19,CASSIGTVSNQPQHF
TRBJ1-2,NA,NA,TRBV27,CASRTGLGSYGYTF
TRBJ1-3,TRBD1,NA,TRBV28,CASSSPGTGGVTGNTIYF
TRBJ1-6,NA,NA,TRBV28,CASSLLRRSTAPGTLHF
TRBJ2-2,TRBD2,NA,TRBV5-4,CASSPGTSGTPIWSAGELFF
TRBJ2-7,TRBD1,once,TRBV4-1,CASSQPRDSPYEQYF
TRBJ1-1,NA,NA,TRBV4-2,CASSQEGSRINTEAFF
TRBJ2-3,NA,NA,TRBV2,CASSDKSGGTDTQYF
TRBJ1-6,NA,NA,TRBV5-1,CASSLANNRDSPLHF
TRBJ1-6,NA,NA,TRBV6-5,CASSLRGVNSPLHF
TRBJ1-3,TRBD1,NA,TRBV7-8,CASSAGTAGSGNTIYF
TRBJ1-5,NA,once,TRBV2,CASSHRRGDQPQHF
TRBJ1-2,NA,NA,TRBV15,CATSREGRDSYTF
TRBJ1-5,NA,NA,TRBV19,CASSPQRGDWQPQHF
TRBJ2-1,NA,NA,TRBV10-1,CASSGRAYNEQFF
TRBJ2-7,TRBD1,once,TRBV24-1,CATADRECEQYF
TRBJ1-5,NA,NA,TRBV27,CASRFLGRPQHF
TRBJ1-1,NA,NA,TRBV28,CASSPPDTSLITEAFF
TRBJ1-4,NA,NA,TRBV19,CASSTADDEKLFF
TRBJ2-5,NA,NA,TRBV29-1,CSVGGVVAEETQYF
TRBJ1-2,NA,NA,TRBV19,CASRLGGGRVNGYTF